This T cell receptor (beta chain) came from a study of blood T cell repertoires in COVID-19. Study overall: Sources were T cells, B-cell-depleted T cells, or PBMCs; the material itself was cDNA or gDNA.

Original processing methods: Reference gene primer amplification yielded estimated nucleated cell counts. The protocol was immunoSEQ multiplex PCR, while the TCRdb copy is restricted to in-frame clones and leaves out a portion. Clone size and V and J calls were adopted from that table, with D and trimming inferred from the DNA. This table holds approximately 300,000 clones, about 82% found once. This clone turned up a few times. The CDR3 has 13 residues. The germline CDR1 and CDR2 sequences are SGHKS and YYEKEE (reference sequence). V was cut by 1 base and J by 5 bases, with 8 bases left in between. Sequences were obtained from peripheral blood. This chain joins TRBV5-5 and TRBJ2-3, with TRBD1 as a possible D gene (6 bases). The source of this sequence is a woman aged 45 to 65 with acute or convalescent COVID-19. Here the CDR3 reads CASSLPGEDTQYF. In nucleotides, the CDR3 is TGTGCCAGCAGCTTGCCAGGGGAAGATACGCAGTATTTT.